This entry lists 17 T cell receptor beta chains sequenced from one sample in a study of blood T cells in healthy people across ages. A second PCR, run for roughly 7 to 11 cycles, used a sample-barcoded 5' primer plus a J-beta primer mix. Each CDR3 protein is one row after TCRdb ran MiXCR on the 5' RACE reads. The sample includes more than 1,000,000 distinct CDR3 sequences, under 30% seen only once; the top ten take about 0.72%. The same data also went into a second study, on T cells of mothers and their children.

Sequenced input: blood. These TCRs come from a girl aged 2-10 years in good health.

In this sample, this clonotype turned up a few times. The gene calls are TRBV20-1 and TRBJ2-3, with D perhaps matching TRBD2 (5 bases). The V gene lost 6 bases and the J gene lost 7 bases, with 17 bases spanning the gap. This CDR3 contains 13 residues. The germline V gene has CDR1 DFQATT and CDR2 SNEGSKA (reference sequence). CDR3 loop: CSAEPSGGYTQYF. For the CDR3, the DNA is TGCAGTGCCGAGCCAAGCGGTGGCTATACGCAGTATTTT.

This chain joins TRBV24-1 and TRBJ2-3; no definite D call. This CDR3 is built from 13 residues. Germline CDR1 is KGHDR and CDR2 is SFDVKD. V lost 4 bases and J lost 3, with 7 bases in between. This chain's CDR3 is CATSEENTDTQYF. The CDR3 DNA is TGTGCCACCAGTGAGGAGAATACAGATACGCAGTATTTT.

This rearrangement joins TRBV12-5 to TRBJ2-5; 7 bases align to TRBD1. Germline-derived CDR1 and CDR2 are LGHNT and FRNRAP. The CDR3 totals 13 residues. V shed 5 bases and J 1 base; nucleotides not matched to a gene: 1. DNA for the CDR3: TGTGCTAGTGGTAGGGGGCTCCAAGAGACCCAGTACTTC. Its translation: CASGRGLQETQYF.

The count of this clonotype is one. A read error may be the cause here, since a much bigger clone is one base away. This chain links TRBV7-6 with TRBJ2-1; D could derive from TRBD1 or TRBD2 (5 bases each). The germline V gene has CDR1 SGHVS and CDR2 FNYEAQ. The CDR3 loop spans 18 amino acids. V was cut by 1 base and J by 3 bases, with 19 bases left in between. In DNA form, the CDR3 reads TGTGCCAGCAGCTTAGGTCAGATTTGGGACCTGGGCTACAATGAGCAGTTCTTC. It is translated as CASSLGQIWDLGYNEQFF.

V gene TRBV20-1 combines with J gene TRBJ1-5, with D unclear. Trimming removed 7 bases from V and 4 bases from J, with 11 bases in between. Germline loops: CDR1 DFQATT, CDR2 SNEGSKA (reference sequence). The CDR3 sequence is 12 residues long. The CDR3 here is CSVGRTNQPQHF. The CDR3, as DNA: TGCAGTGTCGGACGGACTAATCAGCCCCAGCATTTT.

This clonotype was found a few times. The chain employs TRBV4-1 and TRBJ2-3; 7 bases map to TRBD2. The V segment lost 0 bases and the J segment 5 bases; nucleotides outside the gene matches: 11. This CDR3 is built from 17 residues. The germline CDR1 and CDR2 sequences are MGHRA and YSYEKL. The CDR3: CASSQEIIQRDLDTQYF. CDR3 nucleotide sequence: TGCGCCAGCAGCCAAGAAATTATCCAGCGGGATTTAGATACGCAGTATTTT.

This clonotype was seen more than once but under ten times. The CDR3 DNA reads as TGCAGTGCTAGGCCGACTAGCGGGAGAGTCAATGAGCAGTTCTTC. Protein: CSARPTSGRVNEQFF. V and J are TRBV20-1 and TRBJ2-1, with 12 bases fitting TRBD2. The V segment lost 3 bases and the J segment 6 bases; nucleotides outside the gene matches: 6. CDR3 size: 15 residues. From germline, CDR1 is DFQATT and CDR2 SNEGSKA (reference sequence).

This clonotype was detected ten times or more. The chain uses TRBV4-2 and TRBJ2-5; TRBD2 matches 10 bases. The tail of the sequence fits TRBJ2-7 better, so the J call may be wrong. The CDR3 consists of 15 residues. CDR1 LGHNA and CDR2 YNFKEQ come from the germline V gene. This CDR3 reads CASSAQLAGTYEQYF. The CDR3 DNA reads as TGTGCCAGCAGCGCACAACTAGCGGGGACCTACGAGCAGTACTTC.

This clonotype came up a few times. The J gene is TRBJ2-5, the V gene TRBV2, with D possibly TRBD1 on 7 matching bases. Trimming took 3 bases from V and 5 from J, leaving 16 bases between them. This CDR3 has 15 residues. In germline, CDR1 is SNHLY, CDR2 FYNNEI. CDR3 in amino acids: CASSDEGGAGETQYF. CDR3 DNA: TGTGCCAGCAGTGATGAAGGGGGCGCGGGGGAGACCCAGTACTTC.

Written as DNA, the CDR3 is TGTGCCAGCTCACCGGGGACAGACCTCTTGAAGTACGGCTACACCTTC. Protein: CASSPGTDLLKYGYTF. The genes are TRBV18 and TRBJ1-2; TRBD1 matches at 7 bases. The J segment lost 8 bases and the V segment lost 3 bases, leaving 15 bases of the junction unmatched. Germline CDR1 and CDR2: KGHSH and LQKENI. There are 16 residues in the CDR3.

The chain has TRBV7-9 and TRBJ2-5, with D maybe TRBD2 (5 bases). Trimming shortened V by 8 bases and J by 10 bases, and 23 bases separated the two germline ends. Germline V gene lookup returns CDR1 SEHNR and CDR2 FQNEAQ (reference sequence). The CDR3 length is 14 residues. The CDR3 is CASSGEYQVGDQYF. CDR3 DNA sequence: TGTGCCAGCTCCGGGGAGTACCAGGTTGGGGACCAGTACTTC.

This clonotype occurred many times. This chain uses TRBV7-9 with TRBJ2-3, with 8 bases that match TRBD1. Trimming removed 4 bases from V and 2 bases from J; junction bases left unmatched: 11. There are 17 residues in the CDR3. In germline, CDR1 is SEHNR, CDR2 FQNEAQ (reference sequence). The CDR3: CASSSPLRDRFTDTQYF. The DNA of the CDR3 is TGTGCCAGCAGCTCCCCTCTCCGGGACAGGTTCACAGATACGCAGTATTTT.

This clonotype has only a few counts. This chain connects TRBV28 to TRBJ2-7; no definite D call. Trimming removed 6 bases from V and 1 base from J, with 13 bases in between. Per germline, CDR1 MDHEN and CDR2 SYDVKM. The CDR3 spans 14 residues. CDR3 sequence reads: CASSPPKGSYEQYF. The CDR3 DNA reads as TGTGCCAGCAGCCCCCCTAAAGGGTCCTACGAGCAGTACTTC.

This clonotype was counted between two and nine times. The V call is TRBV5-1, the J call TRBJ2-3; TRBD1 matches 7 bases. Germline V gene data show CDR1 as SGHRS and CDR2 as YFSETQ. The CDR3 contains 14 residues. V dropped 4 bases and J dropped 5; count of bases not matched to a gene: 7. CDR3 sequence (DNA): TGCGCCAGCAGCCGACAGGGAACACGAGATACGCAGTATTTT. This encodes CASSRQGTRDTQYF.

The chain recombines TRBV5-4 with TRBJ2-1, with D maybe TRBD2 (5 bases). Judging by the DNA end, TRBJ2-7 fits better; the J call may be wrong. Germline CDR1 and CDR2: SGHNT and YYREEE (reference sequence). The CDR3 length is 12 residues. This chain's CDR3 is CASSGDTGEQYF. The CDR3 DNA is TGTGCCAGCAGCGGGGATACGGGGGAGCAGTACTTC.

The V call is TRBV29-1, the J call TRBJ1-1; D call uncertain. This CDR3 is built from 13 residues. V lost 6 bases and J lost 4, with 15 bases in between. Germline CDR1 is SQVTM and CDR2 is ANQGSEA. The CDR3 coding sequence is TGCAGCGTGGACGGCGATATTGGCACTGAAGCTTTCTTT. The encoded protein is CSVDGDIGTEAFF.

The CDR3: CSASTTSRYEQYF. CDR3 sequence (DNA): TGCAGTGCTTCGACGACTAGTAGGTACGAGCAGTACTTC. This chain connects TRBV20-1 to TRBJ2-5; tentative D call: TRBD2 (6 bases). The closer fit of TRBJ2-7 to the DNA end suggests the J call may be wrong. Germline V CDR1 and CDR2: DFQATT, SNEGSKA (reference sequence). The CDR3 consists of 13 residues.